A single sample is the source of the 5 T cell receptor beta chains below, sequenced in a study of blood T cell repertoires in COVID-19. Libraries were prepared by immunoSEQ multiplex PCR; TCRdb keeps only in-frame clonotypes and omits some of them. There are about 160,000 clones in the sample; over 75% occur only once, and about 6.9% lies in the top ten. Sequencing was done on a sample of peripheral blood. The receptors stem from a man at least 80 years old with COVID-19, enrolled during active disease.

The chain carries TRBV7-2 and TRBJ1-4, with 7 bases matching TRBD1. Per germline, CDR1 SGHTA and CDR2 FQGNSA. The V and J ends lost 1 base and 2 bases, in that order; junction bases with no gene match: 4. The CDR3 has 16 amino acids. CDR3 DNA sequence: TGTGCCAGCAGCTTAGGAGGGGGCACTACTAATGAAAAACTGTTTTTT. It is translated as CASSLGGGTTNEKLFF.

V and J are TRBV9 and TRBJ2-2, with 7 bases matching TRBD1. CDR3 length: 17 residues. Germline CDR1 SGDLS, CDR2 YYNGEE. The junction had 10 bases not matched to a gene; V was cut back by 0 bases and J by 5 bases. The CDR3 coding sequence is TGTGCCAGCAGCGTAGCTGTAGGGGGCGCTGGGACCGGGGAGCTGTTTTTT. Protein: CASSVAVGGAGTGELFF. Full variable domain (missing parts from reference TRBV9 and TRBJ2-2): DSGVTQTPKHLITATGQRVTLRCSPRSGDLSVYWYQQSLDQGLQFLIQYYNGEERAKGNILERFSAQQFPDLHSELNLSSLELGDSALYFCASSVAVGGAGTGELFFGEGSRLTVL.

A single count supports this clone. The chain combines TRBV15 with TRBJ1-6; weak D call: TRBD1 (5 bases). Germline CDR1 is LNHNV and CDR2 is YYDKDF (reference sequence). This CDR3 contains 17 residues. Between the trimmed V and J ends, which lost 1 base and 1 base, there was a span of 11 bases. The DNA for the CDR3 is TGTGCCACCAGCAGAGTAGGGGCTGGGTCCTATAATTCACCCCTCCACTTT. Protein product: CATSRVGAGSYNSPLHF.

V and J are TRBV7-2 and TRBJ1-3; 7 bases agree with TRBD1. The V gene end was trimmed by 5 bases and the J gene end by 2 bases; junction bases not matched to a gene: 3. From germline, CDR1 is SGHTA and CDR2 FQGNSA. This CDR3 comprises 14 residues. CDR3 amino acids: CASSPGTAGNTIYF. For the CDR3, the DNA is TGTGCCAGCAGCCCCGGGACAGCTGGAAACACCATATATTTT.

The rearrangement uses TRBV5-1 and TRBJ1-2; tentatively, D is TRBD1 (6 bases). The CDR3 extends over 15 amino acids. CDR1 is SGHRS, CDR2 YFSETQ, per germline. V lost 2 bases to trimming and J lost 8 bases, with 19 bases between them. Here the CDR3 reads CASSLNPTGIGGYTF. In DNA, the CDR3 is TGCGCCAGCAGCTTAAACCCTACAGGGATTGGCGGCTACACCTTC.